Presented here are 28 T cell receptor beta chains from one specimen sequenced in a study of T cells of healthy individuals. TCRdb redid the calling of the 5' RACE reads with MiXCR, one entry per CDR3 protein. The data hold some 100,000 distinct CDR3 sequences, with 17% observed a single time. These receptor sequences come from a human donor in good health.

CDR3 DNA sequence: TGTGCCAGCAGCTTATCCGGCGGCTTGATTGAGCAGTTCTTC. It codes for CASSLSGGLIEQFF. J is TRBJ2-1 and V is TRBV7-3, with D unresolved. V was shortened by 2 bases and J by 9 bases, with 14 bases between the two germline ends. CDR3 size: 14 residues. Germline-derived CDR1 and CDR2 are SGHTA and FQGTGA. Variable domain in full (rest from reference TRBV7-3 and TRBJ2-1): GAGVSQTPSNKVTEKGKYVELRCDPISGHTALYWYRQSLGQGPEFLIYFQGTGAADDSGLPNDRFFAVRPEGSVSTLKIQRTERGDSAVYLCASSLSGGLIEQFFGPGTRLTVL.

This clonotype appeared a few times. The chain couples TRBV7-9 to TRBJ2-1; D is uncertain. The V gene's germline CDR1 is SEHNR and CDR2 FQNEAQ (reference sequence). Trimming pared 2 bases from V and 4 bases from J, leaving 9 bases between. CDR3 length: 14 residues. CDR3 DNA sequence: TGTGCCAGCAGCTTATTGCAGACATACAATGAGCAGTTCTTC. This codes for CASSLLQTYNEQFF. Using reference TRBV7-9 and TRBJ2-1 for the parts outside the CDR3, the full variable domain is DTGVSQNPRHKITKRGQNVTFRCDPISEHNRLYWYRQTLGQGPEFLTYFQNEAQLEKSRLLSDRFSAERPKGSFSTLEIQRTEQGDSAMYLCASSLLQTYNEQFFGPGTRLTVL.

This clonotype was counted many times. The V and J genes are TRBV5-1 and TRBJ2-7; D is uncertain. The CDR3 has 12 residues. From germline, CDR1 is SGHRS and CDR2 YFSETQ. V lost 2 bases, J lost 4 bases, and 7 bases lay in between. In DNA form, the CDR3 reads TGCGCCAGCAGCTTCCGAGGATACGAGCAGTACTTC. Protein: CASSFRGYEQYF.

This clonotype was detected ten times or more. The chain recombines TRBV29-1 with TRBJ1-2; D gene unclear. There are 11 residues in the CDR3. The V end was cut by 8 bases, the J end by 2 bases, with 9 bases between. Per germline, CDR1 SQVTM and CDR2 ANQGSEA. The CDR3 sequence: CSIGTNYGYTF. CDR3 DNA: TGCAGCATCGGAACAAACTATGGCTACACCTTC.

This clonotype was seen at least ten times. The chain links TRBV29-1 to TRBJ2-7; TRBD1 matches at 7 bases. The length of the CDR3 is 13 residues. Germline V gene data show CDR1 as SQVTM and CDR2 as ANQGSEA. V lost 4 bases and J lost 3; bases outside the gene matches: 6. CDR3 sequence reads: CSVVGTADYEQYF. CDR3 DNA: TGCAGCGTTGTGGGGACAGCCGACTACGAGCAGTACTTC.

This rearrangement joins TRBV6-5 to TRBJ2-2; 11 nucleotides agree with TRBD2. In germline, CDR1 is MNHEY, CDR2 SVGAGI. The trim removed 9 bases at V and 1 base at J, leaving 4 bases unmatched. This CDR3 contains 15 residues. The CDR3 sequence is CASRSGRGNTGELFF. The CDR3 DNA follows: TGTGCCAGTCGTAGCGGGAGGGGGAACACCGGGGAGCTGTTTTTT.

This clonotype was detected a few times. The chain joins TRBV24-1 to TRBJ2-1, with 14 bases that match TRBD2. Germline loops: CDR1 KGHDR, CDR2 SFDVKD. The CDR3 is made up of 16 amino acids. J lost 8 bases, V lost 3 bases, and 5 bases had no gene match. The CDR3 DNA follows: TGTGCCACCAGTGATCAAGAGGGACTAGCGGGAGATGAGCAGTTCTTC. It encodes CATSDQEGLAGDEQFF.

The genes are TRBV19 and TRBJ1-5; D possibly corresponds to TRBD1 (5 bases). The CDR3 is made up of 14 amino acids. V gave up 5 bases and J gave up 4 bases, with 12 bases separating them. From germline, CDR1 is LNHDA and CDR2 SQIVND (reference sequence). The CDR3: CASSAPQENQPQHF. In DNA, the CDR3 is TGTGCCAGTAGTGCCCCACAGGAGAATCAGCCCCAGCATTTT.

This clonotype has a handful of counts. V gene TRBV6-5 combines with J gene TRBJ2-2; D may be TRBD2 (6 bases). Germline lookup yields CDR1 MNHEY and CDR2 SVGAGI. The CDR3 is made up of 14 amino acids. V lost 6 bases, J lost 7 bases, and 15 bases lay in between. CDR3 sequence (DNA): TGTGCCAGCAGAGTTTCGGCGGGGTACGGGGAGCTGTTTTTT. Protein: CASRVSAGYGELFF.

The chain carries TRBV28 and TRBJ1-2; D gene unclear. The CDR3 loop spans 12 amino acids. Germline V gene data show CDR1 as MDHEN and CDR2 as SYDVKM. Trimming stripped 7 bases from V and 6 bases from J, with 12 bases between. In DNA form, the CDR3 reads TGTGCCAGCACCCGTCCAACGCATGGCTACACCTTC. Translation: CASTRPTHGYTF.

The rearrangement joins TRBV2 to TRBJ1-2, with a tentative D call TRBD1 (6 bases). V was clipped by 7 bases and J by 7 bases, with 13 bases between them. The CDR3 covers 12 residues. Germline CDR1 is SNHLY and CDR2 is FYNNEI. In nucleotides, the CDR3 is TGTGCCAGCACTCAGGGGCTCGGTGGCTACACCTTC. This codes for CASTQGLGGYTF.

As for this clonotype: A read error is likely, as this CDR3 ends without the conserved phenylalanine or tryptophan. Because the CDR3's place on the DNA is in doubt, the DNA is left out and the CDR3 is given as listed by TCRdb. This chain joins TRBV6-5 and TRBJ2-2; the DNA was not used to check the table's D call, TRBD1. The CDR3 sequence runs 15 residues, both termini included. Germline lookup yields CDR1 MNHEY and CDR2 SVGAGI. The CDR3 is CASRDAGQGTGELLV.

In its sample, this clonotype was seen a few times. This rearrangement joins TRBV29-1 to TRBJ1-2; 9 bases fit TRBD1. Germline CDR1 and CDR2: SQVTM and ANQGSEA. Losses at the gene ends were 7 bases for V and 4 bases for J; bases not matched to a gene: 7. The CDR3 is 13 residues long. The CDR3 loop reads CSASGQGSYGYTF. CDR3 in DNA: TGCAGCGCATCCGGACAGGGGAGCTATGGCTACACCTTC.

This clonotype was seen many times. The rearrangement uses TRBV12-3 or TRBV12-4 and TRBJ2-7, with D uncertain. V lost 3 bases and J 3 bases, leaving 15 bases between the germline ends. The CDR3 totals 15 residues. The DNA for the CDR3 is TGTGCCAGCAGTTTGTCCGGCACGGAACTCTACGAGCAGTACTTC. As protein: CASSLSGTELYEQYF.

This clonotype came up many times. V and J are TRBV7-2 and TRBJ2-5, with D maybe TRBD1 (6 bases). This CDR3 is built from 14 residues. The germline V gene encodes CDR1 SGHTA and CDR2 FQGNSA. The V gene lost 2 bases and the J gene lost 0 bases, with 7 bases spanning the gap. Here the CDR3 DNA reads TGTGCCAGCAGCTTACAGGGGTACCAAGAGACCCAGTACTTC. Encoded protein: CASSLQGYQETQYF.

CDR3 loop: CASGPGAINQPQHF. Written as DNA, the CDR3 is TGTGCCAGCGGCCCCGGGGCAATCAATCAGCCCCAGCATTTT. The chain uses TRBV27 and TRBJ1-5, with D tentatively TRBD1 (5 bases). V was pared by 8 bases and J by 3 bases, with 14 bases between. This CDR3 spans 14 amino acids. CDR1 and CDR2 from the germline V gene are MNHEY and SMNVEV (reference sequence).

CDR3 sequence (DNA): TGTGCCAGCAGTTTACCGGGGGCGGTCACCGGGGAGCTGTTTTTT. Protein sequence: CASSLPGAVTGELFF. The rearrangement links TRBV12-3 or TRBV12-4 to TRBJ2-2; D possibly matches TRBD1 or TRBD2 (6 bases each). V gave up 2 bases and J gave up 4 bases, with 11 bases separating them. The CDR3 is made up of 15 amino acids.

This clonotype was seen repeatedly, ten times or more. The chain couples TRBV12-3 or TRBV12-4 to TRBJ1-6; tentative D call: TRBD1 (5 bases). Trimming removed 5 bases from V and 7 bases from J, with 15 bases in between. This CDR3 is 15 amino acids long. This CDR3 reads CASSLREGENSPLHF. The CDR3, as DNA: TGTGCCAGCAGTCTCCGGGAAGGGGAGAATTCACCCCTCCACTTT.

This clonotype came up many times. The CDR3 reads CASRPGQANTYNSPLHF. The CDR3 coding sequence is TGCGCCAGCAGACCGGGACAGGCGAACACCTATAATTCACCCCTCCACTTT. The gene calls are TRBV5-1 and TRBJ1-6, with TRBD1 identical over 8 bases. From germline, CDR1 is SGHRS and CDR2 YFSETQ. V was clipped by 5 bases and J by 2 bases; unmatched bases: 9. The CDR3 is 17 amino acids. The whole variable domain, remainder taken from reference TRBV5-1 and TRBJ1-6, is KAGVTQTPRYLIKTRGQQVTLSCSPISGHRSVSWYQQTPGQGLQFLFEYFSETQRNKGNFPGRFSGRQFSNSRSEMNVSTLELGDSALYLCASRPGQANTYNSPLHFGNGTRLTVT.

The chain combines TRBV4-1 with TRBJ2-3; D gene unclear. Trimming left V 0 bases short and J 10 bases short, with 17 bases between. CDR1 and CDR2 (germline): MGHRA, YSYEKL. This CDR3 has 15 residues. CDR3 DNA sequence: TGCGCCAGCAGCCAAGACAGGATCCAGCGTATGGCGCAGTATTTT. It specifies CASSQDRIQRMAQYF.

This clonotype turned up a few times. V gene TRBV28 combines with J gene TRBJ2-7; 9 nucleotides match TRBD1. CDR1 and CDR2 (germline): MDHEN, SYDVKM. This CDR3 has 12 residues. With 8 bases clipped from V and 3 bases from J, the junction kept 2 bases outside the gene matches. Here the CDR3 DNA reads TGTGCCAGCGGGACAGGGCTCTACGAGCAGTACTTC. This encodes CASGTGLYEQYF.

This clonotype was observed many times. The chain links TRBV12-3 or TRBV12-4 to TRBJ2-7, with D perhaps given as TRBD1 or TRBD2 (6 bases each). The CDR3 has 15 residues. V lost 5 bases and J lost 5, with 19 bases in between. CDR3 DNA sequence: TGTGCCAGCAGTCCCCTAGGGGGGAGCGGCCACGAGCAGTACTTC. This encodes CASSPLGGSGHEQYF.

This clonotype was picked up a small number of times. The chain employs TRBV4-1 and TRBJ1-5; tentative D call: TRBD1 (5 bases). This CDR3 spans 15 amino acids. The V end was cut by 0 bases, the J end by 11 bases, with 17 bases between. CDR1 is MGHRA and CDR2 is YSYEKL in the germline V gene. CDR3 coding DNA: TGCGCCAGCAGCCAAGATCGACAGTCTAATCAAGCCCAGCATTTT. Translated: CASSQDRQSNQAQHF.

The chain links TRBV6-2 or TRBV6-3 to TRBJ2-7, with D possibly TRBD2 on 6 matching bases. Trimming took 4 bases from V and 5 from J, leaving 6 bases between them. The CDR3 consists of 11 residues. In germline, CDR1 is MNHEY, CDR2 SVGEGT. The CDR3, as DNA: TGTGCCAGCAGTTGGAGGGACGAGCAGTACTTC. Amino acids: CASSWRDEQYF.

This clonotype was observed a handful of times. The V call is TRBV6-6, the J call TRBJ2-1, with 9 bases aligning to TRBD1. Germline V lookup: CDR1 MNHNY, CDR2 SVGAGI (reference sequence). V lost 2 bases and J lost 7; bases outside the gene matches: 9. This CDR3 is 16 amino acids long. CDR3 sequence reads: CASSYPTGGAGNEQFF. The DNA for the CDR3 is TGTGCCAGCAGTTACCCAACAGGGGGCGCAGGGAATGAGCAGTTCTTC.

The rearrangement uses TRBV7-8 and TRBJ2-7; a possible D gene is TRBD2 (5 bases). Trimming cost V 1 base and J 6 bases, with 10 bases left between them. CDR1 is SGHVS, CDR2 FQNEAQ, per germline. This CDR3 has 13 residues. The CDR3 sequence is CASSLGFGSEQYF. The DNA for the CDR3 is TGTGCCAGCAGCTTAGGATTTGGGAGCGAGCAGTACTTC. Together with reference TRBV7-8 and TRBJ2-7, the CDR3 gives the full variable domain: GAGVSQSPRYKVAKRGQDVALRCDPISGHVSLFWYQQALGQGPEFLTYFQNEAQLDKSGLPSDRFFAERPEGSVSTLKIQRTQQEDSAVYLCASSLGFGSEQYFGPGTRLTVT.

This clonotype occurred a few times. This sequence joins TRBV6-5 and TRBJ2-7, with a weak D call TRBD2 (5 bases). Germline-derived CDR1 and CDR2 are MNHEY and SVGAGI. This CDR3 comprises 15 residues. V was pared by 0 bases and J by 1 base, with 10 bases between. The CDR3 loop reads CASSYSRVSSYEQYF. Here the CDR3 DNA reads TGTGCCAGCAGTTACTCGCGGGTCAGTTCCTACGAGCAGTACTTC.

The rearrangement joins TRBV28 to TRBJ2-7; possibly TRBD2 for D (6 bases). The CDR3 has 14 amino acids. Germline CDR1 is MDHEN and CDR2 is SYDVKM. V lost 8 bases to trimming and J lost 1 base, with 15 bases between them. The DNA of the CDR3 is TGTGCCAGCTTATCGCGGGACCGGTCCTACGAGCAGTACTTC. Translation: CASLSRDRSYEQYF. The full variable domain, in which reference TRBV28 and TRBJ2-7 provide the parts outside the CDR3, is DVKVTQSSRYLVKRTGEKVFLECVQDMDHENMFWYRQDPGLGLRLIYFSYDVKMKEKGDIPEGYSVSREKKERFSLILESASTNQTSMYLCASLSRDRSYEQYFGPGTRLTVT.